This T cell receptor (beta chain) was documented in a study of control samples from healthy donors and cancer patients. Germline V gene data show CDR1 as SGHNT and CDR2 as YYREEE (reference sequence). V gave up 0 bases and J gave up 5 bases, with 11 bases separating them. This CDR3 contains 14 residues. Clones were sequenced by immunoSEQ multiplex PCR, and TCRdb holds only the in-frame ones, with some missing. The table has roughly 130,000 clones, approximately 90% seen once; the top ten hold roughly 8.7%. The clonotype originates from a woman in her twenties or thirties in good health. The rearrangement links TRBV5-4 to TRBJ2-5, with TRBD2 as a possible D gene (6 bases). Sequenced input: blood. This CDR3 is CASSLVSAGETQYF. The CDR3 DNA follows: TGTGCCAGCAGCTTGGTCAGCGCGGGGGAGACCCAGTACTTC.